A selection of T cell receptor beta chains follows, all from one sample in a study of shared clonotypes between healthy human individuals. Data came from immunoSEQ multiplex PCR; TCRdb stores just in-frame clones and leaves some out. This sample carries roughly 2.2 million clones, 80% to 95% of them seen once, and the ten largest clones take around 0.38%. Sequencing used naive CD4+ T cells from PBMCs. The receptors were gathered from a man aged 18 to 30 in good health. Some clones in this sample may be carry-over from other donors' samples. CDR3s include the opening cysteine and the closing phenylalanine or tryptophan. Fields, in order: CDR3 protein, CDR3 DNA, V gene, clone size, J gene, D gene. A D gene is named only where the DNA matches it firmly. Clone size is stated in some rows and not others, as once, few, many or a class when expanded.

CDR3: CASITPLTLGPYEQYF
DNA: TGTGCCAGTATAACCCCTTTGACACTAGGGCCCTACGAGCAGTACTTC
V: TRBV19
size: .
J: TRBJ2-7
D: .

CDR3: CASSPGHGETQYF
DNA: TGTGCCAGCAGCCCCGGTCACGGGGAGACCCAGTACTTC
V: TRBV28
size: .
J: TRBJ2-5
D: .

CDR3: CASSTGQGYGQPQHF
DNA: TGTGCCAGTAGTACGGGACAGGGGTACGGGCAGCCCCAGCATTTT
V: TRBV19
size: .
J: TRBJ1-5
D: TRBD1

CDR3: CASGQGGYEQYF
DNA: TGTGCCAGCGGTCAGGGTGGGTACGAGCAGTACTTC
V: TRBV6-5
size: .
J: TRBJ2-7
D: .

CDR3: CATSRPGVVRAQPQHF
DNA: TGTGCCACCAGCAGGCCCGGCGTGGTCAGGGCTCAGCCCCAGCATTTT
V: TRBV15
size: .
J: TRBJ1-5
D: .

CDR3: CASSPPGLAATPFF
DNA: TGTGCCAGCAGCCCCCCCGGGCTAGCGGCCACACCGTTCTTC
V: TRBV9
size: .
J: TRBJ2-1
D: TRBD2

CDR3: CASSSLGSGANVLTF
DNA: TGTGCCAGCAGTTCACTGGGCTCTGGGGCCAACGTCCTGACTTTC
V: TRBV6-5
size: .
J: TRBJ2-6
D: .

CDR3: CASSILERGLNTEAFF
DNA: TGTGCCAGTAGTATTCTTGAGAGGGGCCTCAACACTGAAGCTTTCTTT
V: TRBV19
size: .
J: TRBJ1-1
D: .

CDR3: CASSKVGDILRRFQPQHF
DNA: TGTGCCAGCAGCAAGGTGGGGGACATTTTACGCCGGTTTCAGCCCCAGCATTTT
V: TRBV27
size: .
J: TRBJ1-5
D: .

CDR3: CASSFGGNSGARELFF
DNA: TGTGCCAGCAGTTTCGGGGGAAACAGTGGAGCCCGGGAGCTGTTTTTT
V: TRBV27
size: .
J: TRBJ2-2
D: .

CDR3: CASSPEGGETQYF
DNA: TGCGCCAGCAGCCCCGAAGGGGGGGAGACCCAGTACTTC
V: TRBV5-1
size: .
J: TRBJ2-5
D: .

CDR3: CASSLLASGEQYF
DNA: TGTGCCAGCAGTTTATTGGCTAGTGGCGAGCAGTACTTC
V: TRBV27
size: once
J: TRBJ2-7
D: .

CDR3: CASSLDRGNTGELFF
DNA: TGCGCCAGCAGCTTAGACAGGGGGAACACCGGGGAGCTGTTTTTT
V: TRBV5-1
size: .
J: TRBJ2-2
D: TRBD1

CDR3: CASSRPGQAEYGYTF
DNA: TGTGCCAGCAGTAGACCGGGACAGGCGGAATATGGCTACACCTTC
V: TRBV6-5
size: .
J: TRBJ1-2
D: TRBD1

CDR3: CASRAEGRVFWGAFF
DNA: TGTGCCAGCAGAGCAGAGGGCAGGGTGTTTTGGGGAGCTTTCTTT
V: TRBV28
size: once
J: TRBJ1-1
D: .

CDR3: CASSPTRLDTQYF
DNA: TGTGCCAGCAGCCCCACCCGCCTAGATACGCAGTATTTT
V: TRBV7-7
size: .
J: TRBJ2-3
D: .

CDR3: CAISGDGTDTQYF
DNA: TGTGCCATCAGTGGGGACGGCACAGATACGCAGTATTTT
V: TRBV10-3
size: .
J: TRBJ2-3
D: .

CDR3: CASSLRTSGGRYNEQFF
DNA: TGTGCCAGCAGCCTCAGGACTAGCGGGGGGAGGTACAATGAGCAGTTCTTC
V: TRBV4-2
size: .
J: TRBJ2-1
D: TRBD2

CDR3: CASSLPTGVLGAYF
DNA: TGTGCCAGCAGCCTCCCGACCGGGGTCCTTGGTGCGTACTTC
V: TRBV5-8
size: .
J: TRBJ2-7
D: .

CDR3: CASRWASDTDTQYF
DNA: TGTGCCAGCCGTTGGGCAAGCGACACAGATACGCAGTATTTT
V: TRBV27
size: .
J: TRBJ2-3
D: .

CDR3: CASSLLGQSSYEQYF
DNA: TGTGCCAGCAGCCTTCTGGGGCAGAGCTCCTACGAGCAGTACTTC
V: TRBV11-2
size: .
J: TRBJ2-7
D: .

CDR3: CASSPSQGEKLFF
DNA: TGCGCCAGCAGCCCCTCCCAAGGCGAAAAACTGTTTTTT
V: TRBV5-1
size: .
J: TRBJ1-4
D: .

CDR3: CASSPAQARFDSYEQYF
DNA: TGCGCCAGCAGCCCGGCGCAGGCTCGGTTTGACTCCTACGAGCAGTACTTC
V: TRBV5-1
size: once
J: TRBJ2-7
D: .

CDR3: CASSLKRGPPYEQYF
DNA: TGTGCCAGCAGTTTAAAGAGGGGACCCCCCTACGAGCAGTACTTC
V: TRBV27
size: .
J: TRBJ2-7
D: .

CDR3: CASSRGRGEKLFF
DNA: TGTGCCAGCAGCCGAGGCAGGGGTGAAAAACTGTTTTTT
V: TRBV7-8
size: .
J: TRBJ1-4
D: .

CDR3: CASSSRGGSYNEQFF
DNA: TGTGCCAGCAGCTCCAGGGGGGGGAGTTACAATGAGCAGTTCTTC
V: TRBV11-3
size: .
J: TRBJ2-1
D: .

CDR3: CASSSGTPTNEQFF
DNA: TGTGCCAGCAGTAGCGGTACTCCAACTAATGAGCAGTTCTTC
V: TRBV6-5
size: .
J: TRBJ2-1
D: .

CDR3: CASSLPTGGGYTF
DNA: TGTGCCAGCAGTCTTCCGACAGGAGGTGGCTACACCTTC
V: TRBV25-1
size: .
J: TRBJ1-2
D: .

CDR3: CASSWDKAGNQPQHF
DNA: TGTGCCAGCAGTTGGGACAAAGCGGGCAATCAGCCCCAGCATTTT
V: TRBV28
size: few
J: TRBJ1-5
D: .

CDR3: CASRGQGALVNTEAFF
DNA: TGTGCCAGCAGGGGACAGGGGGCCTTGGTGAACACTGAAGCTTTCTTT
V: TRBV28
size: .
J: TRBJ1-1
D: TRBD1

CDR3: CASATGNSYNSPLHF
DNA: TGTGCCAGCGCGACAGGCAACTCCTATAATTCACCCCTCCACTTT
V: TRBV27
size: .
J: TRBJ1-6
D: .

CDR3: CASSPIPGLAGGSETQYF
DNA: TGCGCCAGCAGCCCCATCCCGGGACTAGCGGGAGGATCGGAGACCCAGTACTTC
V: TRBV4-1
size: .
J: TRBJ2-5
D: TRBD2

CDR3: CASRRGGNTGELFF
DNA: TGTGCCAGCAGAAGAGGCGGTAACACCGGGGAGCTGTTTTTT
V: TRBV9
size: .
J: TRBJ2-2
D: .

CDR3: CASSSTSGQSYEQYF
DNA: TGCGCCAGCAGCTCGACTAGCGGGCAATCCTACGAGCAGTACTTC
V: TRBV5-1
size: .
J: TRBJ2-7
D: TRBD2

CDR3: CASSPGRGNTEAFF
DNA: TGTGCCAGCTCACCCGGCAGGGGGAACACTGAAGCTTTCTTT
V: TRBV18
size: .
J: TRBJ1-1
D: .

CDR3: CASSDRHQNTEAFF
DNA: TGTGCCAGCAGTGATCGTCACCAGAACACTGAAGCTTTCTTT
V: TRBV6-1
size: few
J: TRBJ1-1
D: .

CDR3: CASSSTGGSGNTIYF
DNA: TGTGCCAGCAGCTCGACAGGGGGCTCGGGAAACACCATATATTTT
V: TRBV7-6
size: .
J: TRBJ1-3
D: TRBD1

CDR3: CASIAAGGRAYEQYF
DNA: TGTGCCAGCATTGCGGCGGGAGGCCGAGCCTACGAGCAGTACTTC
V: TRBV6-5
size: once
J: TRBJ2-7
D: TRBD2

CDR3: CASSLGVTQGTIYF
DNA: TGCGCCAGCAGCTTGGGGGTGACCCAGGGAACCATATATTTT
V: TRBV5-1
size: .
J: TRBJ1-3
D: .

CDR3: CASSLGTSDYNEQFF
DNA: TGTGCCAGCAGCTTGGGGACTAGCGACTACAATGAGCAGTTCTTC
V: TRBV7-2
size: .
J: TRBJ2-1
D: TRBD2

CDR3: CASSQPGQGETQYF
DNA: TGTGCCAGCAGCCAACCAGGACAAGGAGAGACCCAGTACTTC
V: TRBV7-9
size: .
J: TRBJ2-5
D: .

CDR3: CASSLATGGNTEAFF
DNA: TGTGCCAGCAGCTTGGCTACAGGGGGGAACACTGAAGCTTTCTTT
V: TRBV5-4
size: .
J: TRBJ1-1
D: TRBD1

CDR3: CASRGELAAGASYEQYF
DNA: TGTGCCAGCAGAGGAGAACTAGCGGCGGGGGCCTCCTACGAGCAGTACTTC
V: TRBV28
size: .
J: TRBJ2-7
D: TRBD2

CDR3: CASSYSGQDPYEQYF
DNA: TGTGCCAGCAGTTACTCGGGACAGGACCCCTACGAGCAGTACTTC
V: TRBV6-5
size: .
J: TRBJ2-7
D: TRBD1

CDR3: CASSLEGTSVETQYF
DNA: TGTGCCAGCAGCTTAGAGGGGACTAGCGTGGAGACCCAGTACTTC
V: TRBV7-9
size: .
J: TRBJ2-5
D: TRBD2

CDR3: CAISERGTGGDTEAFF
DNA: TGTGCCATCAGTGAGAGGGGGACAGGGGGCGACACTGAAGCTTTCTTT
V: TRBV10-3
size: .
J: TRBJ1-1
D: TRBD1

CDR3: CASSPDTDDYGYTF
DNA: TGTGCCAGCTCACCCGACACGGACGACTATGGCTACACCTTC
V: TRBV18
size: .
J: TRBJ1-2
D: .

CDR3: CASSRDRVGTDTQYF
DNA: TGCGCCAGCAGCAGGGACAGGGTAGGCACAGATACGCAGTATTTT
V: TRBV5-1
size: .
J: TRBJ2-3
D: TRBD1

CDR3: CASSPQSRDYNYGYTF
DNA: TGTGCCAGCTCACCGCAAAGTCGGGACTATAACTATGGCTACACCTTC
V: TRBV18
size: .
J: TRBJ1-2
D: .

CDR3: CASSFGDRPYEQYF
DNA: TGTGCCAGCAGCTTCGGGGACAGACCCTACGAGCAGTACTTC
V: TRBV13
size: .
J: TRBJ2-7
D: TRBD1

CDR3: CASSSVDGNEKLFF
DNA: TGCGCCAGCAGCTCGGTGGACGGGAATGAAAAACTGTTTTTT
V: TRBV5-1
size: once
J: TRBJ1-4
D: .